One sample yielded the 8 T cell receptor beta chains listed below, sequenced in a study of T cell changes during pregnancy in multiple sclerosis. Repertoires were generated with immunoSEQ multiplex PCR, while TCRdb's copy carries only in-frame clones and drops some. The table shows about 68,000 clones, with just over 90% occurring only once. Here the sequenced sample was peripheral blood, taken in the second trimester of pregnancy. All receptors derive from a female donor in good health, enrolled as a control in a pregnancy study.

J is TRBJ2-5 and V is TRBV5-4, with 7 bases fitting TRBD2. The trim removed 4 bases at V and 1 base at J, leaving 13 bases unmatched. CDR1 is SGHNT and CDR2 is YYREEE in the germline V gene (reference sequence). The CDR3 has 17 amino acids. The CDR3 nucleotides are TGTGCCAGCAGCACCGTGGGGGAGGGCCGGGTCCAAGAGACCCAGTACTTC. Amino acids: CASSTVGEGRVQETQYF.

The rearrangement links TRBV7-2 to TRBJ2-3; 7 positions match TRBD2. Germline V gene data show CDR1 as SGHTA and CDR2 as FQGNSA. The CDR3 is 15 residues long. The V segment lost 5 bases and the J segment 0 bases; nucleotides outside the gene matches: 5. The CDR3 nucleotides read TGTGCCAGCAGCCCGAGCGGGACTAGCACAGATACGCAGTATTTT. Residues: CASSPSGTSTDTQYF.

V gene TRBV6-5 combines with J gene TRBJ1-2; 7 bases map to TRBD1. Germline lookup yields CDR1 MNHEY and CDR2 SVGAGI. The junction had 5 bases not matched to a gene; V was cut back by 1 base and J by 0 bases. This CDR3 is 16 amino acids long. The CDR3 reads CASSYFRQGANYGYTF. The CDR3 region has the DNA TGTGCCAGCAGTTACTTTCGACAGGGAGCTAACTATGGCTACACCTTC.

The chain combines TRBV25-1 with TRBJ2-3, with D possibly TRBD2 on 5 matching bases. V lost 5 bases and J 7 bases, leaving 16 bases between the germline ends. The CDR3 totals 14 residues. Germline lookup yields CDR1 MGHDK and CDR2 SYGVNS. The CDR3 is CASSPRLALNTQYF. CDR3 DNA sequence: TGTGCCAGCAGTCCCCGGCTAGCATTAAATACGCAGTATTTT.

The chain joins TRBV27 to TRBJ2-7; 7 bases line up with TRBD1. The germline CDR1 and CDR2 sequences are MNHEY and SMNVEV (reference sequence). The CDR3 spans 13 residues. V shed 6 bases and J 3 bases; nucleotides not matched to a gene: 5. The CDR3 nucleotides read TGTGCCAGCAGCCCTGACAGGGTCTACGAGCAGTACTTC. Its translation: CASSPDRVYEQYF.

This chain links TRBV11-3 with TRBJ2-7; tentative D call: TRBD2 (5 bases). Trimming stripped 5 bases from V and 7 bases from J, with 15 bases between. Germline V CDR1 and CDR2: SGHNT, YENEEA. The CDR3 consists of 13 residues. The CDR3 loop is CASSPGIPFEQYF. For the CDR3, the DNA is TGTGCCAGCAGCCCGGGGATCCCTTTTGAGCAGTACTTC.

This clone was recorded a few times. This chain uses TRBV6-1 with TRBJ2-3; 9 nucleotides align to TRBD2. The CDR3 is 15 amino acids. V was clipped by 2 bases and J by 4 bases; unmatched bases: 4. CDR1 is MNHNS and CDR2 is SASEGT in the germline V gene. The CDR3 reads CASSEWSGRSDTQYF. For the CDR3, the DNA is TGTGCCAGCAGTGAATGGAGCGGGAGGTCAGATACGCAGTATTTT.

The gene calls are TRBV28 and TRBJ1-5, with D unresolved. CDR3 length: 13 amino acids. From germline, CDR1 is MDHEN and CDR2 SYDVKM. V was shortened by 6 bases and J by 2 bases, with 8 bases between the two germline ends. The chain's CDR3 is CASSGEGNQPQHF. CDR3 coding DNA: TGTGCCAGCAGCGGGGAGGGCAATCAGCCCCAGCATTTT.